One T cell receptor beta chain is described in this entry. Measured with immunoSEQ multiplex PCR; TCRdb has only the in-frame clones, and not every one. The sample has tens of thousands of clones, roughly 86% seen once; the top ten hold around an eighth. The CDR3 is 17 amino acids. Germline V CDR1 and CDR2: MNHEY, SMNVEV (reference sequence). Trimming cost V 2 bases and J 8 bases, with 21 bases left between them. This entry belongs to a study of blood T cell repertoires in COVID-19. Whole-study context: There were acute and convalescent COVID-19 samples, and they came from the United States, Italy and Spain. The analysed material was cDNA or gDNA that came from T cells, B-cell-depleted T cells, or PBMCs.

The V and J genes are TRBV27 and TRBJ1-4; D is perhaps TRBD1 (5 bases). This clonotype originated in a human donor in a cohort sampled during active COVID-19. The sample consisted of peripheral blood. CDR3 region: CASSLKGEGPEGEKLFF. DNA of the CDR3: TGTGCCAGCAGTTTAAAGGGTGAAGGACCGGAGGGGGAAAAACTGTTTTTT.